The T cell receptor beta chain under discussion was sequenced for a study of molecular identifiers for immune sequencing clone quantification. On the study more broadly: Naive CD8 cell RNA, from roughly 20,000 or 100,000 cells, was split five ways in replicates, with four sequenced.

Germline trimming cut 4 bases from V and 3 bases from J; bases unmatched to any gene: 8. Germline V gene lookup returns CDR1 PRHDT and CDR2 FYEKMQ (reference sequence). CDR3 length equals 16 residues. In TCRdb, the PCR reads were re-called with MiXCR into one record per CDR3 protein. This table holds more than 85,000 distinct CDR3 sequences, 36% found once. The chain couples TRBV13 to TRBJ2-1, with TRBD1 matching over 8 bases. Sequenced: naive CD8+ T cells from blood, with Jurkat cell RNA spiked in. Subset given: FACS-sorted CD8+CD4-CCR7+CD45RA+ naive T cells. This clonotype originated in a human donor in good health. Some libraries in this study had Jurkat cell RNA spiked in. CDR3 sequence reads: CASSSPDRANYNEQFF. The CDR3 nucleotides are TGTGCCAGCAGCTCCCCGGACAGGGCCAACTACAATGAGCAGTTCTTC.